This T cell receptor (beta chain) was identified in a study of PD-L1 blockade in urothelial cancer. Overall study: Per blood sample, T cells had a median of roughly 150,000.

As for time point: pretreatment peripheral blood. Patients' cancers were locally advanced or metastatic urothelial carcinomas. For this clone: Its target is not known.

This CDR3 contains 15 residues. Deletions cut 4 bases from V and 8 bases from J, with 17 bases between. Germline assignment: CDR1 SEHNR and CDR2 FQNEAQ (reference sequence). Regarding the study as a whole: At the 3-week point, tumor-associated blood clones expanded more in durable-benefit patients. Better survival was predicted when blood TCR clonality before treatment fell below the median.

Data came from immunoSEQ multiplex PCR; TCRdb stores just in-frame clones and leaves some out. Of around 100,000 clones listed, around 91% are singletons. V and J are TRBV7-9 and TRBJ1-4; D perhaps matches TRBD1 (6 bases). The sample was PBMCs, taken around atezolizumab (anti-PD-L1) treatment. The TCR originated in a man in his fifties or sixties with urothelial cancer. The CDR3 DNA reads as TGTGCCAGCAGCTCACCAGGGGCGGGGGGGGAAAAACTGTTTTTT. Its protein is CASSSPGAGGEKLFF.